The rows below give T cell receptor beta chains drawn from one sample of a study of cytomegalovirus exposure and HLA in healthy donors. Only in-frame clones appear in the TCRdb table, and some are missing; sequencing was by immunoSEQ multiplex PCR. In the table there are about 170,000 clones, approximately 81% of which are singletons. Sequencing input: PBMCs. The receptors were gathered from a male donor in good health and CMV-seronegative. Both conserved end residues are part of each CDR3. The D gene is left open where the match is weak. Clone sizes are given selectively: once, few, many, or a class where the clone is expanded.

J gene | V gene | D gene | clone size | CDR3 DNA | CDR3 protein
TRBJ1-1 | TRBV12-5 | NA | NA | TGTGCTAGTGGTTTGACACCTAACAGGGACGTGAACACTGAAGCTTTCTTT | CASGLTPNRDVNTEAFF
TRBJ1-4 | TRBV9 | NA | NA | TGTGCCAGCAGCGTAGGGGCAGGGAAGGGAAAACTGTTTTTT | CASSVGAGKGKLFF
TRBJ2-7 | TRBV18 | NA | NA | TGTGCCAGCTCACCTGGGACCCCCGGGGGCTACGAGCAGTACTTC | CASSPGTPGGYEQYF
TRBJ2-7 | TRBV7-8 | NA | NA | TGTGCCAGCAGCCCGGGGACAATGGCCTACGAGCAGTACTTC | CASSPGTMAYEQYF
TRBJ1-4 | TRBV5-6 | NA | NA | TGTGCCAGCAGCTTTTCAGACGAGGTAAATACGGAAAAACTGTTTTTT | CASSFSDEVNTEKLFF
TRBJ1-3 | TRBV5-1 | NA | NA | TGCGCCAGCAGCTTGGTGTCGGGTGTGGGAAACACCATATATTTT | CASSLVSGVGNTIYF
TRBJ2-1 | TRBV12-5 | TRBD2 | NA | TGTGCTAGTGGTTTAAGAGCGGGGGACGTGGGTGAGCAGTTCTTC | CASGLRAGDVGEQFF
TRBJ2-1 | TRBV5-4 | NA | NA | TGTGCCACCACTCCCGGGAGAGATGAGCAGTTCTTC | CATTPGRDEQFF
TRBJ1-3 | TRBV28 | TRBD1 | NA | TGTGCCAGCACCTGGGGGACAGGGATAGGAAACACCATATATTTT | CASTWGTGIGNTIYF
TRBJ1-1 | TRBV11-2 | NA | NA | TGTGCCAGCAGCTTAGTTTTTTTGGAGGGGGAAGCTTTCTTT | CASSLVFLEGEAFF
TRBJ2-7 | TRBV7-8 | TRBD2 | few | TGTGCCAGCAGCCACCGGTCGGCTAGCGGGAGCTTGTACGAGCAGTACTTC | CASSHRSASGSLYEQYF
TRBJ2-6 | TRBV7-9 | NA | NA | TGTGCCAGCAGCTCCACAGGGTTCTCTGGGGCCAACGTCCTGACTTTC | CASSSTGFSGANVLTF
TRBJ2-3 | TRBV7-2 | TRBD2 | NA | TGTGCCAGCAGCCCCAGGACTAGCCAGGTGGGAGATACGCAGTATTTT | CASSPRTSQVGDTQYF
TRBJ1-2 | TRBV9 | TRBD1 | NA | TGTGCCAGCAGCGTAGCGGAGACAGGGGTCTTCTATGGCTACACCTTC | CASSVAETGVFYGYTF
TRBJ2-5 | TRBV25-1 | NA | NA | TGTGCCAGCAGTGAAAAGTCGGCACTCGGGGAGCAGTACTTC | CASSEKSALGEQYF
TRBJ2-5 | TRBV19 | NA | NA | TGTGCCAGTACCACTATACTTGGGTTCGGTGGAGAGACCCAGTACTTC | CASTTILGFGGETQYF
TRBJ2-1 | TRBV10-3 | TRBD1 | NA | TGTGCCATCAGCCAGGGGACAGGCGGTGAGCAGTTCTTC | CAISQGTGGEQFF
TRBJ1-1 | TRBV6-5 | NA | NA | TGTGCCAGCAGTAATGCGGGGGGAGCTTTCTTT | CASSNAGGAFF
TRBJ2-7 | TRBV7-9 | NA | NA | TGTGCCAGCAGCCGAGGGGGGGCAGCCCGACGCCAACCCTACGAGCAGTACTTC | CASSRGGAARRQPYEQYF
TRBJ1-1 | TRBV6-1 | NA | NA | TGTGCCAGCATTGTACAGCCTGGAAACACTGAAGCTTTCTTT | CASIVQPGNTEAFF
TRBJ2-3 | TRBV5-5 | TRBD1 | NA | TGTGCCAGCAGCTTGTCTATAGACAGGGGGGAGTATTTT | CASSLSIDRGEYF
TRBJ2-5 | TRBV7-2 | NA | few | TGTGCCAGCAGCTTAGGAGGCCAGGGGAGAGGAGAGACCCAGTACTTC | CASSLGGQGRGETQYF
TRBJ1-1 | TRBV7-2 | NA | NA | TGTGCCAGCAGCCCGGACAGTCAAAACACTGAAGCTTTCTTT | CASSPDSQNTEAFF
TRBJ2-2 | TRBV2 | TRBD2 | NA | TGTGCCAGCAGCCTCACTAGCGGGGGGGCGAACACCGGGGAGCTGTTTTTT | CASSLTSGGANTGELFF
TRBJ2-3 | TRBV18 | NA | NA | TGTGCCAGCTCACCACTCGGGGGCACAGATACGCAGTATTTT | CASSPLGGTDTQYF
TRBJ2-7 | TRBV28 | TRBD1 | NA | TGTGCCAGCGGAGGACAGGGCTACGAGCAGTACTTC | CASGGQGYEQYF
TRBJ2-3 | TRBV29-1 | TRBD2 | NA | TGCAGCGCTGTGGCCGGGACTAGCGGGAGGACAGATACGCAGTATTTT | CSAVAGTSGRTDTQYF
TRBJ2-2 | TRBV19 | NA | NA | TGTGCCAGTAGCTTCCAGGGGAACACCGGGGAGCTGTTTTTT | CASSFQGNTGELFF
TRBJ2-5 | TRBV19 | TRBD1 | NA | TGTGCCAGTAGTATAGAAAGTGCTGGACAGGGGCTAGAGACCCAGTACTTC | CASSIESAGQGLETQYF
TRBJ1-5 | TRBV19 | NA | NA | TGTGCCAGTATCCGAACAGGTGGGGTAGCAAATCAGCCCCAGCATTTT | CASIRTGGVANQPQHF
TRBJ2-1 | TRBV19 | NA | NA | TGTGCCAGTAGTCGACAGTACAATGAGCAGTTCTTC | CASSRQYNEQFF
TRBJ2-5 | TRBV6-5 | TRBD1 | NA | TGTGCCAGCAGTAATGGGGACAGGGGAGGAGAGACCCAGTACTTC | CASSNGDRGGETQYF
TRBJ2-7 | TRBV6-1 | TRBD1 | NA | TGTGCCAGCAGTAGAGAAACAGGGGACTCCTACGAGCAGTACTTC | CASSRETGDSYEQYF
TRBJ2-1 | TRBV5-4 | TRBD1 | NA | TGTGCCAGCAGCTTTTTAGGTCAGGGGGCGACCAAGCAGTTCTTC | CASSFLGQGATKQFF
TRBJ2-2 | TRBV11-3 | NA | NA | TGTGCCAGCAGCTTAGCGGGACATGATGCCGGGGAGCTGTTTTTT | CASSLAGHDAGELFF
TRBJ2-1 | TRBV28 | NA | few | TGTGCCAGCAGTAACCCCCCCTATACCTACAATGAGCAGTTCTTC | CASSNPPYTYNEQFF
TRBJ2-1 | TRBV5-1 | TRBD2 | NA | TGCGCCAGCACCTTTCCCGGGACTACCTCTGCGAATGAGCAGTTCTTC | CASTFPGTTSANEQFF
TRBJ2-7 | TRBV18 | NA | NA | TGTGCCAGCTCACCCACAGGGCGCTACGAGCAGTACTTC | CASSPTGRYEQYF
TRBJ2-7 | TRBV13 | TRBD1 | NA | TGTGCCAGCAGCTTCCGGGACAGGTTAGGGGTTTACGAGCAGTACTTC | CASSFRDRLGVYEQYF
TRBJ2-1 | TRBV9 | NA | NA | TGTGCCAGCAGCGCGAGCCACTACAATGAGCAGTTCTTC | CASSASHYNEQFF
TRBJ2-1 | TRBV10-3 | TRBD2 | NA | TGTGCCATCACTGAGAAGGGAGGGCCCATTAATGAGCAGTTCTTC | CAITEKGGPINEQFF
TRBJ2-3 | TRBV29-1 | TRBD2 | NA | TGCAGCGTCACGGGACTAGCGACAGATACGCAGTATTTT | CSVTGLATDTQYF
TRBJ1-4 | TRBV2 | TRBD1 | NA | TGTGCCACGGCCCGGGACAGGGAGGTGGGACTGTTTTTT | CATARDREVGLFF
TRBJ2-7 | TRBV6-5 | TRBD1 | NA | TGTGCCAGCAGCTTGGACAGGGTCGAGCAGTACTTC | CASSLDRVEQYF
TRBJ2-7 | TRBV10-3 | TRBD2 | NA | TGTGCCATCATGGACAGACTAGCGGGATCCTACGAGCAGTACTTC | CAIMDRLAGSYEQYF